This T cell receptor (beta chain) appears in the sequencing data of a study of shared clonotypes between healthy human individuals. TCRdb's copy holds only in-frame clones and misses some; the assay was immunoSEQ multiplex PCR. There are some 1,600,000 clones in the sample; about 98% occur only once, and 0.45% lies in the top ten. The CDR3 runs to 17 residues. CDR1 ENHRY and CDR2 SYGVKD come from the germline V gene. Trimming took 6 bases from V and 2 from J; bases not matched to a gene: 14. All donors qualified as healthy HIV-negative adults and had experienced no recent acute infections or vaccinations.

Specimen: naive CD4+ T cells sorted from blood. Subset reported: CD45RA+ positively selected. The gene calls are TRBV10-3 and TRBJ2-7, with TRBD2 matching 9 bases. This TCR was sampled from a man aged 30-40 years in good health. The CDR3 reads CAISRPPKTSGTYEQYF. The CDR3 DNA reads TGTGCCATCAGCAGACCACCGAAGACTAGCGGAACCTACGAGCAGTACTTC.